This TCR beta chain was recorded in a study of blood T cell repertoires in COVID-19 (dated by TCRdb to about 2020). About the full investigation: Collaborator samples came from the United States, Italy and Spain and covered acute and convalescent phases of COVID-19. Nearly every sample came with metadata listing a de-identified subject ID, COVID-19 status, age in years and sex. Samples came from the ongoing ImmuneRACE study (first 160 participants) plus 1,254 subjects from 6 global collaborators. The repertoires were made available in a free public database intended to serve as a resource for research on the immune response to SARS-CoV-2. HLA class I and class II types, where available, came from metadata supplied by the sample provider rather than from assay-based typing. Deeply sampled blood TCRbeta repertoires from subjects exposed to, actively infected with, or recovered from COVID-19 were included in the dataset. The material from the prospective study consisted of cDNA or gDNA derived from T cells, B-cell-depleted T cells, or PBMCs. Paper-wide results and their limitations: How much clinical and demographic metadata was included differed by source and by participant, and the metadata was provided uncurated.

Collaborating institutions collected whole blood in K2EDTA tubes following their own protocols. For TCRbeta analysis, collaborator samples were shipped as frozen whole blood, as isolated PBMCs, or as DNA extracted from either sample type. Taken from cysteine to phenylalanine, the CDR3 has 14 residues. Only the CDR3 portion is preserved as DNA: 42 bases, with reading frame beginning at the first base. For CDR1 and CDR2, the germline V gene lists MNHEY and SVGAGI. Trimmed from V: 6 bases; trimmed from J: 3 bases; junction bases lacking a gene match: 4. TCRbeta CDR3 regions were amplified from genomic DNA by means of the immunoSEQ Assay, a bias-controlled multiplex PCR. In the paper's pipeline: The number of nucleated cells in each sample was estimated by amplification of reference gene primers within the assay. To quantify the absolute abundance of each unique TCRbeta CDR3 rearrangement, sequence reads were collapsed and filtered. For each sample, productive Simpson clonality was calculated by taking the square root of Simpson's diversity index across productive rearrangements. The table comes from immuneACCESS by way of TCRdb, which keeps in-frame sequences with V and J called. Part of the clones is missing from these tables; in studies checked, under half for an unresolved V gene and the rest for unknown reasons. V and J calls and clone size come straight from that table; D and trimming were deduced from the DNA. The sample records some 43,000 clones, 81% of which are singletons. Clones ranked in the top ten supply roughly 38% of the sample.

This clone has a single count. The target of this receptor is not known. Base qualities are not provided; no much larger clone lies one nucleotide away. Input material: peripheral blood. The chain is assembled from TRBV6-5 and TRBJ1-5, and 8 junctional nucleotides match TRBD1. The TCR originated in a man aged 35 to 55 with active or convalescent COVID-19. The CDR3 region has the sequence CASRNRGDNQPQHF. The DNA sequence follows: TGTGCCAGCAGGAACAGGGGGGACAATCAGCCCCAGCATTTT.